This TCR beta chain was documented in a study of blood T cell repertoires in COVID-19 (TCRdb year 2020). For context, the study as a whole: Samples from collaborators originated in the United States, Italy and Spain and spanned both the acute and convalescent phases of COVID-19. The prospective study material was composed of cDNA or gDNA derived from T cells, B-cell-depleted T cells, or PBMCs. Deeply sampled blood TCRbeta repertoires from subjects exposed to, actively infected with, or recovered from COVID-19 were included in the dataset. The repertoires were released in a freely available public database intended as a resource for research on the immune response to SARS-CoV-2. The samples were drawn from two sources: the first 160 participants of the ongoing ImmuneRACE study, and over 1,000 subjects contributed by 6 global collaborators. The sample metadata nearly always contained a de-identified subject ID, COVID-19 status, age in years and sex. Where available, HLA class I and class II types were taken from metadata supplied by the sample provider and were not determined by assay-based typing.

TCRbeta CDR3 regions were amplified from genomic DNA by means of the immunoSEQ Assay, a bias-controlled multiplex PCR. Turning to the authors' computational methods: Nucleated cell counts per sample were estimated from amplification of reference gene primers within the assay. Sequence reads were collapsed and filtered to measure the absolute abundance of every unique TCRbeta CDR3 rearrangement. For each sample, productive Simpson clonality was calculated as the square root of Simpson's diversity index across productive rearrangements. As stored in TCRdb, this immuneACCESS dataset retains in-frame rearrangements with V and J assigned. A fraction of the clones does not appear; measured against another copy, unresolved V genes explain less than half of the discrepancy, and the remainder lacks a known reason. V and J calls and clone size are those listed in that table; D and trimming were worked out from the DNA. Counted in this sample were 150,000 to 200,000 clones; 81% of them appeared once. The ten largest clonotypes hold 8% to 13% of the sample.

Each collaborating institution followed its own protocols to collect whole blood in K2EDTA tubes. For TCRbeta analysis, collaborator samples were shipped as frozen whole blood, as isolated PBMCs, or as DNA extracted from either sample type. Compared with germline, V lacks 5 bases and J lacks 4 bases; bases without a gene match: 9. There are 17 amino acids in the CDR3, from cysteine to phenylalanine inclusive. The kept DNA is CDR3 alone, 51 bases in frame from the first base. Sequences KGHDR (CDR1) and SFDVKD (CDR2) are obtained from the germline V gene. This clone was seen only once. It has no known antigen specificity. Qualities for individual bases were not recorded, and no much larger clone is one base off. Beyond this particular receptor, the publication reports: The amount of clinical and demographic metadata varied by source and participant and was provided uncurated.

This sequence was found in a man aged 55 to 69 with active or convalescent COVID-19. Sequenced input: peripheral blood. The V and J genes are TRBV24-1 and TRBJ2-1; TRBD1 agrees with 11 junctional bases. The nucleotide sequence reads TGTGCCACCAGTGCCGCTGCCGGGACAGGGGGTTACAATGAGCAGTTCTTC. This sequence encodes CATSAAAGTGGYNEQFF.